This T cell receptor beta chain was identified in a study of shared T cell receptors in the human thymus. The germline V and J ends were trimmed by 2 bases and 13 bases, with 12 bases remaining between them. The CDR3 consists of 13 residues. Germline V gives CDR1 MRHNA, CDR2 SNTAGT. Of note for this clone: The same CDR3 arises from other DNA sequences in this sample as well.

The table came from immunoSEQ multiplex PCR; TCRdb's copy has only in-frame clones and leaves some out. The sample has hundreds of thousands of clones; around 87% are singletons. The data were also submitted as part of a second study, on human thymus T cells.

The sequence was obtained from a boy under two years old with a congenital heart defect. Sequencing was done on a sample of thymocytes. The rearrangement links TRBV6-4 to TRBJ1-6, with a weak D call TRBD1 (5 bases). In DNA, the CDR3 is TGTGCCAGCAGTGACAGGGCAGGGTCCCCCCTCCACTTT. Translating it yields CASSDRAGSPLHF.